This T cell receptor (beta chain) stems from a study of glioma-infiltrating T cells after dendritic cell vaccination. About the research overall: The vaccine used monocyte-derived dendritic cells pulsed overnight with autologous tumor lysate.

The ends lost 5 bases at V and 0 bases at J; junction bases unmatched: 5. In germline, CDR1 is SGHDN, CDR2 FVKESK. CDR3 length equals 15 residues. Sample time point: after dendritic cell vaccination, including at tumor progression/relapse. Primers: 60 V beta forward and 13 J beta reverse. The table came from immunoSEQ multiplex PCR; TCRdb's copy has only in-frame clones and leaves some out. The sample consists of roughly 100,000 clones, around 91% of them appearing once. This clonotype was obtained from a human donor with glioblastoma. Sequenced here: blood, sampled after dendritic cell vaccination. The chain combines TRBV14 with TRBJ2-3, with 7 bases identical to TRBD2. This CDR3 reads CASSGRGTSTDTQYF. As DNA, the CDR3 is TGTGCCAGCAGCGGGCGGGGGACTAGCACAGATACGCAGTATTTT.